This is a list of T cell receptor beta chains from one sample in a study of Graves' ophthalmopathy and Graves' hyperthyroidism. TCRdb re-called the multiplex PCR reads through MiXCR, storing one row per CDR3 protein. In the table there are about 230,000 distinct CDR3 sequences, around 42% of which are singletons. Source material: peripheral blood. Receptors were obtained from an adult man with Graves' ophthalmopathy. Each CDR3 is given with its conserved first and last residue. Each record gives: J gene, clone size, V gene, D gene, CDR3 protein, CDR3 DNA. The D gene is left open where the match is weak. Clone size is shown for a subset of rows, as once, few, many or a class of expanded clone.

J gene: TRBJ2-2; clone size: few; V gene: TRBV7-9; D gene: .; CDR3 protein: CASSSPDQNAGELFF; CDR3 DNA: TGTGCCAGCAGCTCCCCTGACCAGAACGCCGGGGAGCTGTTTTTT
J gene: TRBJ2-7; clone size: .; V gene: TRBV5-1; D gene: .; CDR3 protein: CASSPIVSVDYEQYF; CDR3 DNA: TGCGCCAGCAGCCCTATTGTATCAGTGGACTACGAGCAGTACTTC
J gene: TRBJ2-7; clone size: few; V gene: TRBV20-1; D gene: .; CDR3 protein: CSAQKRQASSYEQYF; CDR3 DNA: TGCAGTGCTCAGAAAAGACAGGCGAGCTCCTACGAGCAGTACTTC
J gene: TRBJ2-2; clone size: .; V gene: TRBV5-4; D gene: TRBD2; CDR3 protein: CASGGDEGVGELFF; CDR3 DNA: TGTGCCAGCGGGGGGGACGAAGGCGTTGGGGAGCTGTTTTTT
J gene: TRBJ2-7; clone size: few; V gene: TRBV20-1; D gene: .; CDR3 protein: CSARDRPTGTYEQYF; CDR3 DNA: TGCAGTGCTAGAGATAGGCCCACTGGTACCTACGAGCAGTACTTC
J gene: TRBJ2-7; clone size: .; V gene: TRBV12-3/TRBV12-4; D gene: .; CDR3 protein: CASSYSGENEQYF; CDR3 DNA: TGTGCCAGCAGTTACTCAGGGGAGAACGAGCAGTACTTC
J gene: TRBJ1-6; clone size: .; V gene: TRBV19; D gene: .; CDR3 protein: CAGSIGAIRSPLHF; CDR3 DNA: TGTGCCGGTAGTATTGGGGCAATACGTTCACCCCTCCACTTT
J gene: TRBJ1-5; clone size: .; V gene: TRBV2; D gene: .; CDR3 protein: CASSDKGGAGDQPQHF; CDR3 DNA: TGTGCCAGCAGTGACAAAGGAGGGGCAGGGGATCAGCCCCAGCATTTT
J gene: TRBJ1-5; clone size: .; V gene: TRBV19; D gene: .; CDR3 protein: CASSGPFGNQPQHF; CDR3 DNA: TGTGCCAGTAGCGGACCCTTTGGCAATCAGCCCCAGCATTTT
J gene: TRBJ2-7; clone size: .; V gene: TRBV20-1; D gene: .; CDR3 protein: CSAPRGRSTSEQYF; CDR3 DNA: TGCAGTGCGCCGAGAGGGAGAAGCACTAGCGAGCAGTACTTC
J gene: TRBJ1-6; clone size: .; V gene: TRBV5-8; D gene: .; CDR3 protein: CASNSREFSPLHF; CDR3 DNA: TGTGCCAGCAACTCCAGGGAATTCTCACCCCTCCACTTT
J gene: TRBJ2-7; clone size: .; V gene: TRBV5-8; D gene: .; CDR3 protein: CASSLSGAGYGEQYF; CDR3 DNA: TGCGCCAGCAGCCTTTCCGGGGCAGGGTATGGGGAGCAGTACTTC
J gene: TRBJ2-5; clone size: many; V gene: TRBV29-1; D gene: .; CDR3 protein: CSVAGTFETQYF; CDR3 DNA: TGCAGCGTCGCCGGGACTTTCGAGACCCAGTACTTC
J gene: TRBJ2-6; clone size: .; V gene: TRBV7-9; D gene: TRBD2; CDR3 protein: CASSRTSGRAGANVLTF; CDR3 DNA: TGTGCCAGCAGTCGGACTAGCGGGAGAGCTGGGGCCAACGTCCTGACTTTC
J gene: TRBJ1-2; clone size: .; V gene: TRBV19; D gene: TRBD1; CDR3 protein: CASSIADRGSYGHTF; CDR3 DNA: TGTGCCAGTAGTATAGCGGACAGGGGTAGCTATGGCCACACCTTC
J gene: TRBJ1-6; clone size: .; V gene: TRBV27; D gene: .; CDR3 protein: CASSTPRGGLNSPLHF; CDR3 DNA: TGTGCCAGCAGTACGCCCCGCGGAGGGTTGAATTCACCCCTCCACTTT
J gene: TRBJ1-2; clone size: .; V gene: TRBV12-3/TRBV12-4; D gene: .; CDR3 protein: CASRPGQNYGYTF; CDR3 DNA: TGTGCCAGCAGGCCGGGCCAAAACTATGGCTACACCTTC
J gene: TRBJ2-5; clone size: .; V gene: TRBV4-1; D gene: .; CDR3 protein: CASSQDPRTEGYQETQYF; CDR3 DNA: TGCGCCAGCAGCCAAGATCCCCGGACAGAGGGGTACCAAGAGACCCAGTACTTC
J gene: TRBJ1-5; clone size: .; V gene: TRBV19; D gene: .; CDR3 protein: CASSIRQLYSNQPQHF; CDR3 DNA: TGTGCCAGTAGTATTCGACAGTTATATAGCAATCAGCCCCAGCATTTT
J gene: TRBJ1-6; clone size: .; V gene: TRBV7-2; D gene: .; CDR3 protein: CASSFTGSSYNSPLHF; CDR3 DNA: TGTGCCAGCAGCTTCACAGGGAGCTCCTATAATTCACCCCTCCACTTT
J gene: TRBJ1-1; clone size: once; V gene: TRBV12-3/TRBV12-4; D gene: .; CDR3 protein: CASRWTENTEAFF; CDR3 DNA: TGTGCCAGCAGATGGACGGAGAACACTGAAGCTTTCTTT
J gene: TRBJ1-1; clone size: few; V gene: TRBV10-1; D gene: .; CDR3 protein: CASSEVPSAAFF; CDR3 DNA: TGCGCCAGCAGTGAAGTCCCCTCCGCGGCTTTCTTT
J gene: TRBJ1-1; clone size: many; V gene: TRBV5-1; D gene: .; CDR3 protein: CASSPAGDAEAFF; CDR3 DNA: TGCGCCAGCAGCCCTGCAGGGGACGCTGAAGCTTTCTTT
J gene: TRBJ2-7; clone size: .; V gene: TRBV7-8; D gene: TRBD1; CDR3 protein: CASSSITGGVNEQYF; CDR3 DNA: TGTGCCAGCAGCTCGATTACAGGGGGTGTGAACGAGCAGTACTTC
J gene: TRBJ2-7; clone size: .; V gene: TRBV9; D gene: .; CDR3 protein: CASSFSDRSYEQYF; CDR3 DNA: TGTGCCAGCAGCTTTAGCGACAGGTCCTACGAGCAGTACTTC
J gene: TRBJ2-5; clone size: .; V gene: TRBV10-3; D gene: TRBD1; CDR3 protein: CASSETGGRLAQYF; CDR3 DNA: TGTGCCAGCAGTGAGACAGGGGGCAGGTTGGCCCAGTACTTC
J gene: TRBJ1-5; clone size: .; V gene: TRBV20-1; D gene: .; CDR3 protein: CSSVTSGGLSSYEHF; CDR3 DNA: TGCAGCAGTGTGACTAGCGGGGGGCTGAGCTCCTACGAGCATTTT
J gene: TRBJ2-7; clone size: .; V gene: TRBV29-1; D gene: TRBD2; CDR3 protein: CSVGGLAGSSYEQYF; CDR3 DNA: TGCAGCGTTGGGGGACTAGCGGGCAGCTCCTACGAGCAGTACTTC
J gene: TRBJ2-7; clone size: few; V gene: TRBV14; D gene: TRBD2; CDR3 protein: CASSQADPGLKYEQYF; CDR3 DNA: TGTGCCAGCAGCCAAGCCGACCCGGGACTAAAGTACGAGCAGTACTTC
J gene: TRBJ2-7; clone size: .; V gene: TRBV7-6; D gene: .; CDR3 protein: CASSLFTALGEQYF; CDR3 DNA: TGTGCCAGCAGCCTATTTACAGCCCTAGGGGAGCAGTACTTC
J gene: TRBJ1-1; clone size: few; V gene: TRBV5-5; D gene: .; CDR3 protein: CASSQEHGQPREAFF; CDR3 DNA: TGTGCCAGCAGCCAAGAACACGGACAACCAAGGGAAGCTTTCTTT
J gene: TRBJ2-5; clone size: .; V gene: TRBV6-5; D gene: .; CDR3 protein: CASSKLQGSAETQYF; CDR3 DNA: TGTGCCAGCAGTAAACTACAGGGATCCGCAGAGACCCAGTACTTC
J gene: TRBJ2-3; clone size: .; V gene: TRBV24-1; D gene: .; CDR3 protein: CATSDPGTPEDTQYF; CDR3 DNA: TGTGCCACCAGTGACCCCGGGACCCCCGAAGATACGCAGTATTTT
J gene: TRBJ2-5; clone size: .; V gene: TRBV7-2; D gene: .; CDR3 protein: CASSLRSVGPHEQYF; CDR3 DNA: TGTGCCAGCAGTCTGCGCTCCGTTGGACCCCATGAGCAGTACTTC
J gene: TRBJ1-4; clone size: .; V gene: TRBV2; D gene: .; CDR3 protein: CASSPSGNSRNEKLFF; CDR3 DNA: TGTGCCAGCTCACCTTCCGGGAACAGTCGTAATGAAAAACTGTTTTTT
J gene: TRBJ2-6; clone size: many; V gene: TRBV2; D gene: .; CDR3 protein: CASSEGHRAGANVLTF; CDR3 DNA: TGTGCCAGCAGTGAAGGGCACAGGGCTGGGGCCAACGTCCTGACTTTC
J gene: TRBJ2-5; clone size: .; V gene: TRBV4-1; D gene: TRBD2; CDR3 protein: CASSQIAGLETQYF; CDR3 DNA: TGCGCCAGCAGCCAAATAGCGGGACTAGAGACCCAGTACTTC
J gene: TRBJ1-6; clone size: .; V gene: TRBV9; D gene: .; CDR3 protein: CASSEPGTDINHF; CDR3 DNA: TGTGCCAGCAGTGAACCGGGGACCGACATAAACCACTTT
J gene: TRBJ2-2; clone size: .; V gene: TRBV28; D gene: .; CDR3 protein: CASSFRPGAGELFF; CDR3 DNA: TGTGCCAGCAGTTTCCGTCCGGGGGCCGGGGAGCTGTTTTTT